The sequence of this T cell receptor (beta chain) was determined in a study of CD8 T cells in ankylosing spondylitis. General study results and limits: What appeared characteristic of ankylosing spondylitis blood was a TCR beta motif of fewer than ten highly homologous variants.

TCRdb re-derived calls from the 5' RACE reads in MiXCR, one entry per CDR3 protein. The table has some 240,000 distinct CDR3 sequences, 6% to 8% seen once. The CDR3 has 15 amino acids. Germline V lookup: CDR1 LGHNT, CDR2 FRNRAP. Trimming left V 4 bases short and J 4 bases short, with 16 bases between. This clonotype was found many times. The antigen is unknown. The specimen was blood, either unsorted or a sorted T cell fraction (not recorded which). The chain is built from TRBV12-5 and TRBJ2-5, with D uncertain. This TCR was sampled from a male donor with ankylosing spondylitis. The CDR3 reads CASGSGPSSPETQYF. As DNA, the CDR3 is TGTGCTAGTGGTTCGGGTCCCTCATCCCCAGAGACCCAGTACTTC.